Listed here are 30 T cell receptor beta chains from one sample, sequenced in a study of T-cell memory formation after mild COVID-19. Each CDR3 protein gets one entry after TCRdb re-called the 5' RACE reads with MiXCR. This repertoire shows 350,000 to 450,000 distinct CDR3 sequences, approximately 29% found once; its top ten account for approximately 15%. The sample consisted of PBMCs or a T cell subset sorted from them (not recorded which). These receptor sequences come from an adult woman who had mild COVID-19 (a few samples of this study predate the infection). Cell type and time point are not known.

J is TRBJ2-2 and V is TRBV5-1, with 7 bases aligning to TRBD2. V shed 1 base, J shed 1 base, and the junction held 4 bases outside the gene matches. Per the germline V gene, CDR1 is SGHRS and CDR2 is YFSETQ. The length of the CDR3 is 16 residues. CDR3: CASSLRLAVNTGELFF. The CDR3 DNA is TGCGCCAGCAGCTTGAGGCTAGCGGTGAACACCGGGGAGCTGTTTTTT.

This chain links TRBV7-2 with TRBJ2-1; TRBD1 is a possible D gene (5 bases). The germline V gene encodes CDR1 SGHTA and CDR2 FQGNSA. The CDR3 consists of 16 residues. V was cut by 4 bases and J by 2 bases, with 15 bases left in between. As DNA, the CDR3 is TGTGCCAGCAGCTCCTTAAGGGGTCGTGCCTACAATGAGCAGTTCTTC. Translation gives CASSSLRGRAYNEQFF.

The V gene is TRBV4-1, the J gene TRBJ1-5; perhaps TRBD1 as D (6 bases). CDR1 and CDR2 (germline): MGHRA, YSYEKL. V lost 0 bases to trimming and J lost 2 bases, with 8 bases between them. CDR3 size: 15 residues. DNA for the CDR3: TGCGCCAGCAGCCAAGAAAGGACAGGCAATCAGCCCCAGCATTTT. Its protein is CASSQERTGNQPQHF.

The chain links TRBV3-1 to TRBJ1-2; a weak D match, TRBD1 (5 bases). CDR1 and CDR2 from the germline V gene are LGHDT and YNNKEL (reference sequence). The V end was cut by 4 bases, the J end by 1 base, with 13 bases between. The CDR3 has 15 residues. The CDR3 DNA reads as TGTGCCAGCAGCCGTAGCCAGGGTTTTAACTATGGCTACACCTTC. It codes for CASSRSQGFNYGYTF.

In DNA, the CDR3 is TGTGCCAGCAGCGATCTAGCGGGGGCTCCTACAGATACGCAGTATTTT. It is translated as CASSDLAGAPTDTQYF. J is TRBJ2-3 and V is TRBV5-6; 10 bases agree with TRBD2. The ends lost 4 bases at V and 3 bases at J; junction bases unmatched: 8. Germline V CDR1 and CDR2: SGHDT, YYEEEE. The CDR3 has 16 amino acids.

Ten or more counts support this clonotype. The genes are TRBV12-3 or TRBV12-4 and TRBJ2-7; D is unclear. This CDR3 is built from 11 residues. Trimming removed 4 bases from V and 3 bases from J, with 4 bases in between. The CDR3 protein is CASSSNYEQYF. CDR3 nucleotide sequence: TGTGCCAGCAGTTCTAACTACGAGCAGTACTTC.

This clonotype was counted only a few times. This chain connects TRBV5-1 to TRBJ2-5; D not resolved. Germline V gives CDR1 SGHRS, CDR2 YFSETQ. The CDR3 sequence is 11 residues long. The V gene lost 8 bases and the J gene lost 0 bases, with 5 bases spanning the gap. Written as DNA, the CDR3 is TGCGCCAGTCTGTACCAAGAGACCCAGTACTTC. Amino acids: CASLYQETQYF.

V usage is TRBV7-9 and J usage is TRBJ2-1, with 11 positions matching TRBD2. The V gene end was trimmed by 5 bases and the J gene end by 0 bases; junction bases not matched to a gene: 6. This CDR3 has 17 amino acids. The germline CDR1 and CDR2 sequences are SEHNR and FQNEAQ (reference sequence). The CDR3 nucleotides are TGTGCCAGCAGCGTCCTGACTAGCGGGGTCTCCTACAATGAGCAGTTCTTC. Encoded protein: CASSVLTSGVSYNEQFF.

This clonotype has just a few counts. The chain employs TRBV4-1 and TRBJ2-1; possible D gene TRBD2, 5 bases. The V gene lost 4 bases and the J gene lost 4 bases, with 11 bases spanning the gap. This CDR3 contains 14 residues. Germline V gives CDR1 MGHRA, CDR2 YSYEKL. The CDR3: CASSRDEGYNEQFF. CDR3 in DNA: TGCGCCAGCAGCCGCGACGAGGGATACAATGAGCAGTTCTTC.

The V gene is TRBV6-5, the J gene TRBJ2-5; a possible D gene is TRBD2 (6 bases). The CDR3 length is 15 residues. V lost 3 bases to trimming and J lost 5 bases, with 16 bases between them. The germline CDR1 and CDR2 sequences are MNHEY and SVGAGI. The CDR3 DNA reads TGTGCCAGCAGTTATAGGGACTCGCCGATGGAGACCCAGTACTTC. Translation: CASSYRDSPMETQYF.

A few counts support this clonotype. CDR3 in DNA: TGTGCCAGCAGCTATACGGGGAGGGATCGGGGACAGCCCCAGCATTTT. Its protein product is CASSYTGRDRGQPQHF. The gene calls are TRBV27 and TRBJ1-5; D not certain. This CDR3 comprises 16 residues. Germline assignment: CDR1 MNHEY and CDR2 SMNVEV (reference sequence). V was clipped by 6 bases and J by 7 bases, with 22 bases between them.

This clonotype has just a few counts. The chain carries TRBV12-3 or TRBV12-4 and TRBJ1-2; D unresolved. The V end lost 5 bases, the J end lost 3 bases, and 10 bases lay between the germline ends. CDR3 length: 13 amino acids. This chain's CDR3 is CASSPGGHYGYTF. CDR3 bases: TGTGCCAGCAGTCCGGGAGGTCACTATGGCTACACCTTC.

This clonotype was counted only a few times. CDR3 coding DNA: TGTGCCAGCAGACCCGGGACAGATTACGAGCAGTACTTC. This gives the protein CASRPGTDYEQYF. This chain joins TRBV6-5 and TRBJ2-7, with TRBD1 matching 7 bases. The germline gives CDR1 MNHEY, CDR2 SVGAGI. CDR3 length: 13 residues. The V and J ends lost 6 bases and 4 bases, in that order; junction bases with no gene match: 6.

This clonotype was picked up a small number of times. V and J are TRBV12-3 or TRBV12-4 and TRBJ1-2; 9 nucleotides line up with TRBD1. The V and J ends lost 6 bases and 7 bases, in that order; junction bases with no gene match: 6. This CDR3 has 13 residues. CDR3 residues: CASRPGTGSGYTF. CDR3 nucleotides: TGTGCCAGCAGGCCCGGGACAGGGTCTGGCTACACCTTC.

The table lists this clonotype with a few counts. The chain recombines TRBV4-1 with TRBJ2-1; D possibly matches TRBD1 or TRBD2 (5 bases each). V was cut by 0 bases and J by 4 bases, with 19 bases left in between. The CDR3 extends over 18 amino acids. Per the germline V gene, CDR1 is MGHRA and CDR2 is YSYEKL. The CDR3 spells CASSQDPAGSVGYNEQFF. Here the CDR3 DNA reads TGCGCCAGCAGCCAAGATCCTGCAGGGAGCGTGGGTTACAATGAGCAGTTCTTC.

V gene TRBV11-2 combines with J gene TRBJ2-1; TRBD2 matches at 12 bases. The germline V gene encodes CDR1 SGHAT and CDR2 FQNNGV. The CDR3 is made up of 19 amino acids. V was clipped by 7 bases and J by 2 bases; unmatched bases: 15. This CDR3 is CASTLGELAGGGAYNEQFF. The CDR3 DNA is TGTGCCAGCACCCTGGGGGAACTAGCGGGAGGCGGGGCCTACAATGAGCAGTTCTTC.

This clonotype has only a few counts. The chain is built from TRBV6-5 and TRBJ2-2; D remains ambiguous. The germline gives CDR1 MNHEY, CDR2 SVGAGI. V was pared by 0 bases and J by 0 bases, with 11 bases between. The CDR3 extends over 17 amino acids. In DNA, the CDR3 is TGTGCCAGCAGTTACTCCTTCACCAGTTCGAACACCGGGGAGCTGTTTTTT. It yields the protein CASSYSFTSSNTGELFF.

This clonotype was observed a handful of times. As DNA, the CDR3 is TGTGCCACCAGCAGAGATGTGGGGGCCGAGGAGCAGTACTTC. Its translation: CATSRDVGAEEQYF. The chain links TRBV15 to TRBJ2-7, with a possible D match to TRBD1 (6 bases). With 0 bases removed from V and 7 bases from J, the gap between germline ends came to 13 bases. There are 14 residues in the CDR3. Germline V gene lookup returns CDR1 LNHNV and CDR2 YYDKDF (reference sequence).

The rearrangement joins TRBV20-1 to TRBJ1-5; D ambiguous. The CDR3 covers 13 residues. Germline loops: CDR1 DFQATT, CDR2 SNEGSKA (reference sequence). With 3 bases removed from V and 7 bases from J, the gap between germline ends came to 13 bases. The CDR3 bases are TGCAGTGCTAGTTACGAGGGTCGGCAGCCCCAGCATTTT. Translated: CSASYEGRQPQHF.

The chain uses TRBV29-1 and TRBJ2-7, with TRBD1 matching 7 bases. From germline, CDR1 is SQVTM and CDR2 ANQGSEA. The CDR3 has 14 residues. J lost 4 bases, V lost 1 base, and 7 bases had no gene match. CDR3 protein: CSVEGGQSSYEQYF. The CDR3 nucleotides read TGCAGCGTTGAAGGGGGACAGAGTTCATACGAGCAGTACTTC.

This clonotype has a handful of counts. The chain carries TRBV12-3 or TRBV12-4 and TRBJ2-1; either TRBD1 or TRBD2 may supply D (5 bases each). CDR3 length: 14 residues. The V and J ends lost 10 bases and 0 bases respectively, with 13 bases between them. The CDR3 loop is CATLERGSYNEQFF. CDR3 nucleotide sequence: TGTGCCACCCTTGAGAGGGGCTCCTACAATGAGCAGTTCTTC.

This clonotype was observed a handful of times. V and J are TRBV30 and TRBJ2-3; possible D gene TRBD2, 6 bases. V lost 2 bases and J 11 bases, leaving 11 bases between the germline ends. From germline, CDR1 is GTSNPN and CDR2 SVGIG (reference sequence). The CDR3 spans 11 residues. The CDR3 coding sequence is TGTGCCTGGAGTATAGGGGAGGTGCAGTATTTT. Amino acid sequence: CAWSIGEVQYF.

This chain joins TRBV20-1 and TRBJ1-6; 8 nucleotides line up with TRBD1. From germline, CDR1 is DFQATT and CDR2 SNEGSKA (reference sequence). J gave up 7 bases and V 1 base, and 9 bases lay outside the gene matches. There are 16 residues in the CDR3. CDR3 sequence: CSARGGTGEENSPLHF. The CDR3 nucleotides are TGCAGTGCTAGAGGGGGGACAGGTGAGGAGAATTCACCCCTCCACTTT.

This clonotype was seen a few times. The junction does not match germline at one end; this may be a read error. The chain combines TRBV7-8 with TRBJ2-1; 10 bases are shared with TRBD1. The length of the CDR3 is 14 residues. CDR1 and CDR2 from the germline V gene are SGHVS and FQNEAQ. The CDR3 protein is CASSSGTGVNEQFF. DNA of the CDR3: TGTGCTAGCAGCAGCGGGACAGGGGTCAATGAGCAGTTCTTC.

This clonotype was found a few times. CDR3 amino acids: CASSFGGRGADTQYF. CDR3 sequence (DNA): TGTGCCAGCAGTTTCGGAGGGAGGGGGGCAGATACGCAGTATTTT. The chain is built from TRBV12-3 or TRBV12-4 and TRBJ2-3; tentatively, D is TRBD2 (7 bases). V dropped 3 bases and J dropped 4 bases, with 14 bases sitting between them. The CDR3 has 15 amino acids.

This clonotype occurred a few times. The chain couples TRBV7-9 to TRBJ1-1, with D perhaps matching TRBD1 (5 bases). Germline V gene sequence: CDR1 SEHNR, CDR2 FQNEAQ (reference sequence). There are 15 residues in the CDR3. V lost 3 bases and J 3 bases, leaving 14 bases between the germline ends. The CDR3 region has the DNA TGTGCCAGCAGCTTGGGACCGAGGGGAGACACTGAAGCTTTCTTT. Its protein product is CASSLGPRGDTEAFF.

V gene TRBV20-1 combines with J gene TRBJ1-1; the D is unclear. Germline-derived CDR1 and CDR2 are DFQATT and SNEGSKA (reference sequence). There are 11 residues in the CDR3. Between the trimmed V and J ends, which lost 6 bases and 6 bases, there was a span of 11 bases. The CDR3 DNA sequence: TGCAGTGCAGAGACAAGCCCTGAAGCTTTCTTT. It yields the protein CSAETSPEAFF.

This clonotype was seen a handful of times. The CDR3 sequence is CASSSGEAEAFF. Written as DNA, the CDR3 is TGTGCCAGCAGCTCAGGGGAAGCTGAAGCTTTCTTT. The V gene is TRBV5-4, the J gene TRBJ1-1; TRBD1 is a possible D gene (6 bases). Germline V gene sequence: CDR1 SGHNT, CDR2 YYREEE (reference sequence). The CDR3 sequence is 12 residues long. The germline V and J ends were trimmed by 3 bases and 6 bases, with 9 bases remaining between them.

In this sample, this clonotype turned up a few times. The genes are TRBV15 and TRBJ2-1, with 8 bases fitting TRBD2. The germline gives CDR1 LNHNV, CDR2 YYDKDF (reference sequence). V trimming: 1 base; J trimming: 7 bases; junction bases outside the gene matches: 6. The CDR3 extends over 15 amino acids. The CDR3 DNA follows: TGTGCCACCAGCAGAGTCGGGACTAGTCCGAATGAGCAGTTCTTC. Amino acids: CATSRVGTSPNEQFF.

This chain joins TRBV11-1 and TRBJ2-1; TRBD2 matches at 10 bases. With V trimmed by 1 base and J by 10 bases, 4 bases remained unmatched. Germline CDR1 and CDR2: SGHAT and FQDESV (reference sequence). This CDR3 is 14 amino acids long. The CDR3 sequence is CASSLEREGQEQFF. The CDR3 DNA is TGTGCCAGCAGCTTAGAGCGGGAGGGCCAAGAGCAGTTCTTC.